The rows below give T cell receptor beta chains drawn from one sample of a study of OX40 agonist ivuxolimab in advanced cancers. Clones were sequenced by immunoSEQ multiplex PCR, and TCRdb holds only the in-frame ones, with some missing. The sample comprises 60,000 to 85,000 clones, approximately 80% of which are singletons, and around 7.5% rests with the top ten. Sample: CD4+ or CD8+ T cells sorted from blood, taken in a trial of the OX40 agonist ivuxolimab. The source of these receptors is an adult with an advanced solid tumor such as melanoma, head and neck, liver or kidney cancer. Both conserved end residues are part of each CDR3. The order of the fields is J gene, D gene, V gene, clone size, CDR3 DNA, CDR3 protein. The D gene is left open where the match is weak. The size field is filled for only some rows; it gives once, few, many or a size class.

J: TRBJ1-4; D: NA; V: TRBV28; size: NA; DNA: TGTGCCAGCAGCTCTCGAGGGGCAGGAAATGAAAAACTGTTTTTT; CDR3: CASSSRGAGNEKLFF
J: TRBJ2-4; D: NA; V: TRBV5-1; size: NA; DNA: TGCGCCAGTACGGAGGGGGGCCAGGCCAAAAACATTCAGTACTTC; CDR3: CASTEGGQAKNIQYF
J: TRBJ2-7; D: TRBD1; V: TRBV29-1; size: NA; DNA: TGCAGCGTTGAAGATCGGGGACAGGGGGCCTACGAGCAGTACTTC; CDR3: CSVEDRGQGAYEQYF
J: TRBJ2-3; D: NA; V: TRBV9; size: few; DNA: TGTGCCAGCAGCGTAGGGGGGTACACAGATACGCAGTATTTT; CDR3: CASSVGGYTDTQYF
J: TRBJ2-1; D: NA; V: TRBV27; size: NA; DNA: TGTGCCAGCAGATCTATGGGGGCGGGCTCCTACAATGAGCAGTTCTTC; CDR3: CASRSMGAGSYNEQFF
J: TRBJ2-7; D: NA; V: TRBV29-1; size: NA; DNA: TGCAGCACTCGTGGGGTTGGTGGTAACGAGCAGTACTTC; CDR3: CSTRGVGGNEQYF
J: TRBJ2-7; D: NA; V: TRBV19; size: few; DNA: TGTGCCAGTAGTATCGTTGGGTCAGGGCTGTACGAGCAGTACTTC; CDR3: CASSIVGSGLYEQYF
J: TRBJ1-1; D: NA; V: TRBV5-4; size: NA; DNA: TGTGCCAGCAGCTTATATCTAGTAGGAACTGAAGCTTTCTTT; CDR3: CASSLYLVGTEAFF
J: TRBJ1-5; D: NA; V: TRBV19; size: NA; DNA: TGTGCCAGTAGTATCCAGATTAATCAGCCCCAGCATTTT; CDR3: CASSIQINQPQHF
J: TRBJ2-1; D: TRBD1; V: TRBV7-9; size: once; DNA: TGTGCCAGCAGCTTAAGGGGGCAGGGCAATGAGCAGTTCTTC; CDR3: CASSLRGQGNEQFF
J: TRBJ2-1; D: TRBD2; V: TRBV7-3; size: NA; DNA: TGTGCCAGCAGCTCGAGGACTAGCGGAGGGAAGCAGTTCTTC; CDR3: CASSSRTSGGKQFF
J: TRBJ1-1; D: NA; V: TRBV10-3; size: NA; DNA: TGTGCCATCAGTGACGGCAGCACTGAAGCTTTCTTT; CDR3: CAISDGSTEAFF
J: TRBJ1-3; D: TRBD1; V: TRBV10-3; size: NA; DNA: TGTGCCATCAGTCCGGGACAGGGAGGAAACACCATATATTTT; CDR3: CAISPGQGGNTIYF
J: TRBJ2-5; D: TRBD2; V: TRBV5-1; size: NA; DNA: TGCGCCAGCAGCAGGGGACTAGCGGGGTTCGCAGAGACCCAGTACTTC; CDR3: CASSRGLAGFAETQYF
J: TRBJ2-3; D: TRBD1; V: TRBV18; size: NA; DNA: TGTGCCAGCTCAGCGACAGGGCCAGATACGCAGTATTTT; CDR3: CASSATGPDTQYF
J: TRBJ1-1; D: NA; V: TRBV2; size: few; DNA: TGTGCCAGCAGTGAAGTTGGGACGATCGGCACTGAAGCTTTCTTT; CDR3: CASSEVGTIGTEAFF
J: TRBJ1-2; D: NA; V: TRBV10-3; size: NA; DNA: TGTGCCATATCGCAGGGTCCGGACTATGGCTACACCTTC; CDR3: CAISQGPDYGYTF
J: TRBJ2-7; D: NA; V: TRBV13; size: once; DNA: TGTGCCAGCAGCCCTCCCCGAGGGGAGTCCCCCTACGAGCAGTACTTC; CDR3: CASSPPRGESPYEQYF
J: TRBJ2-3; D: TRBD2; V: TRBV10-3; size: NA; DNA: TGTGCCATCAGCGGGACTAGCGGGGTTTGGGCCCCAGATACGCAGTATTTT; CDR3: CAISGTSGVWAPDTQYF
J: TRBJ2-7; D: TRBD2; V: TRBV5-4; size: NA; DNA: TGTGCCAGCAGCTTGGCAGGTAGCGGGAGTTCCGAGCAGTACTTC; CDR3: CASSLAGSGSSEQYF
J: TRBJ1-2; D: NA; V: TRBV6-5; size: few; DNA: TGTGCCAGCAAGACCGAGCTCTATGGCTACACCTTC; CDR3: CASKTELYGYTF
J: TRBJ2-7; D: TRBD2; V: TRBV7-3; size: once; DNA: TGTGCCAGCAGCTTAGGAGCGGGGGCCTCCTACGAGCAGTACTTC; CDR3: CASSLGAGASYEQYF
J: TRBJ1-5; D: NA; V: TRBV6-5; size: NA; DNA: TGTGCCAGCAGTTACTCGTTAGGGGGCAATCAGCCCCAGCATTTT; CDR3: CASSYSLGGNQPQHF
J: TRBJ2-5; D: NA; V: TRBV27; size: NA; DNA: TGTGCCAGCAGTTTGGTTCGCCAAGAGACCCAGTACTTC; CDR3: CASSLVRQETQYF
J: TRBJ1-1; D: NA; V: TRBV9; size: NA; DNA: TGTGCCAGCAGCCCACTGTGGGGTTTGAACACTGAAGCTTTCTTT; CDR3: CASSPLWGLNTEAFF
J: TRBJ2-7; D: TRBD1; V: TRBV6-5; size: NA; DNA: TGTGCCAGCAGTTACTCCGGGACAGGGAGCTACGAGCAGTACTTC; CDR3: CASSYSGTGSYEQYF
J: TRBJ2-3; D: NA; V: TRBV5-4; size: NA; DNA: TGTGCCAGCAGCTTGGCAGCCCGCACAGATACGCAGTATTTT; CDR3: CASSLAARTDTQYF
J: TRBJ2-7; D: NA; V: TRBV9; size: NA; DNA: TGTGCCAGCAGCGTAGGACAGATATCCTCCTACGAGCAGTACTTC; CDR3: CASSVGQISSYEQYF
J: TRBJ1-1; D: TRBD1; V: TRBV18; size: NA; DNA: TGTGCCAGCTCACCCGACGGGACAGAGAACACTGAAGCTTTCTTT; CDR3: CASSPDGTENTEAFF
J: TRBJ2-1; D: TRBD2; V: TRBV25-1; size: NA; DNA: TGTGCCAGCAGTGAATATAGCGGGAGATGGTACAATGAGCAGTTCTTC; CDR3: CASSEYSGRWYNEQFF
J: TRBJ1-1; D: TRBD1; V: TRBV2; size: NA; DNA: TGTGCCAGCGTACGAATGACAGGGAGTGGGACTGAAGCTTTCTTT; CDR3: CASVRMTGSGTEAFF
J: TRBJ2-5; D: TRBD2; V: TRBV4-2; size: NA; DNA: TGTGCCAGCAGCCCTCCCCCCGGGACTAGCCCACACTGGCAAGAGACCCAGTACTTC; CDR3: CASSPPPGTSPHWQETQYF
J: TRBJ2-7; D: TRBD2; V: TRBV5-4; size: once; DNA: TGTGCCAGCAGCGTGCGACTAGCGGGGCGCTCCTACGAGCAGTACTTC; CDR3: CASSVRLAGRSYEQYF
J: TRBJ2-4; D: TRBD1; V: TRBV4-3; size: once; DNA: TGCGCCAGCAGCCAATACGGGACAGGGGAAAACATTCAGTACTTC; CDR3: CASSQYGTGENIQYF
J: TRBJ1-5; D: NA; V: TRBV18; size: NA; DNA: TGTGCCAGCTCACCACTGTCAGGGCAAGATCAGCCCCAGCATTTT; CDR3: CASSPLSGQDQPQHF
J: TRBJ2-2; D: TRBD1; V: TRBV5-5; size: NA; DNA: TGTGCCAGCAGCATTCGTCCCGGGACAGGACTGAACACCGGGGAGCTGTTTTTT; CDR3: CASSIRPGTGLNTGELFF
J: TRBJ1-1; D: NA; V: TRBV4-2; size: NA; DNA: TGTGCCAGCAGCCAAATCAGAGATATGGAAGCTTTCTTT; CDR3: CASSQIRDMEAFF